Shown below are 21 T cell receptor beta chains from a single sample sequenced in a study of control samples from healthy donors and cancer patients. Data came from immunoSEQ multiplex PCR; TCRdb stores just in-frame clones and leaves some out. The table includes around 120,000 clones, about nine tenths detected once. The sample taken for sequencing was blood. The receptor set was obtained from a man in his forties or fifties in good health.

This chain connects TRBV24-1 to TRBJ2-5, with 7 bases fitting TRBD1. Trimming at V came to 3 bases and at J to 1 base, leaving 4 bases not matched to a gene. This CDR3 contains 15 residues. The germline CDR1 and CDR2 sequences are KGHDR and SFDVKD. The CDR3 sequence: CATSDRTGPQETQYF. In DNA form, the CDR3 reads TGTGCCACCAGTGATAGGACAGGTCCCCAAGAGACCCAGTACTTC.

V is TRBV7-2 and J is TRBJ1-5, with D unclear. The V gene's germline CDR1 is SGHTA and CDR2 FQGNSA. The V end lost 5 bases, the J end lost 0 bases, and 11 bases lay between the germline ends. This CDR3 comprises 15 residues. CDR3 in amino acids: CASSDRGYSNQPQHF. CDR3 bases: TGTGCCAGCAGCGACCGTGGGTATAGCAATCAGCCCCAGCATTTT.

The rearrangement links TRBV24-1 to TRBJ2-2; 7 bases are a match to TRBD2. With 4 bases clipped from V and 7 bases from J, the junction kept 11 bases outside the gene matches. CDR1 is KGHDR, CDR2 SFDVKD, per germline. This CDR3 region has 16 residues. This chain's CDR3 is CATSEPGGAKNGELFF. CDR3 in DNA: TGTGCCACCAGTGAACCGGGGGGTGCGAAAAACGGGGAGCTGTTTTTT.

This rearrangement joins TRBV7-2 to TRBJ1-5, with D possibly matching TRBD1 (5 bases). Germline V lookup: CDR1 SGHTA, CDR2 FQGNSA. CDR3 length equals 16 residues. V was pared by 3 bases and J by 4 bases, with 16 bases between. The CDR3 is CASSLETGLSNQPQHF. Here the CDR3 DNA reads TGTGCCAGCAGCTTGGAAACAGGTCTCTCTAATCAGCCCCAGCATTTT.

The rearrangement uses TRBV9 and TRBJ2-3, with 9 positions matching TRBD2. The V gene's germline CDR1 is SGDLS and CDR2 YYNGEE. V was clipped by 3 bases and J by 3 bases; unmatched bases: 8. This CDR3 is built from 16 residues. The CDR3 protein is CASSESSSGATDTQYF. The CDR3 DNA sequence: TGTGCCAGCAGCGAATCATCTAGCGGGGCGACAGATACGCAGTATTTT.

The V and J genes are TRBV20-1 and TRBJ1-4; D is ambiguous. The ends were cut back, 7 bases at V and 5 bases at J, with 8 bases in the middle. CDR3 length equals 11 residues. Per the germline V gene, CDR1 is DFQATT and CDR2 is SNEGSKA (reference sequence). For the CDR3, the DNA is TGCAGTGTTGGACGGAATGAAAAACTGTTTTTT. It is translated as CSVGRNEKLFF.

The chain links TRBV30 to TRBJ2-7, with D tentatively TRBD2 (6 bases). The CDR3 consists of 12 residues. CDR1 is GTSNPN, CDR2 SVGIG, per germline (reference sequence). Trimming removed 5 bases from V and 4 bases from J, with 12 bases in between. The CDR3 here is CAWGGGRYEQYF. In DNA, the CDR3 is TGTGCCTGGGGTGGGGGGAGGTACGAGCAGTACTTC.

The chain uses TRBV5-6 and TRBJ1-5; the D is unclear. The germline V gene has CDR1 SGHDT and CDR2 YYEEEE. The CDR3 is 13 residues long. V lost 0 bases and J 7 bases, leaving 8 bases between the germline ends. The CDR3 sequence is CASSLEPGQPQHF. CDR3 DNA: TGTGCCAGCAGCTTGGAGCCGGGACAGCCCCAGCATTTT.

This sequence joins TRBV18 and TRBJ2-7; a possible D gene is TRBD2 (7 bases). The CDR3 spans 14 residues. The germline CDR1 and CDR2 sequences are KGHSH and LQKENI. V was cut by 3 bases and J by 6 bases, with 15 bases left in between. The CDR3 is CASSPVSGGFEQYF. The CDR3 DNA sequence: TGTGCCAGCTCACCTGTCTCGGGGGGCTTCGAGCAGTACTTC.

Only one count was recorded for this clone. This chain joins TRBV5-1 and TRBJ1-2; TRBD1 matches 8 bases. The germline CDR1 and CDR2 sequences are SGHRS and YFSETQ. The CDR3 contains 14 residues. The ends lost 4 bases at V and 6 bases at J; junction bases unmatched: 8. The CDR3 region is CASSPGQGRNGYTF. The CDR3 region has the DNA TGCGCCAGCAGCCCTGGACAGGGTAGGAATGGCTACACCTTC.

This sequence joins TRBV11-3 and TRBJ2-1; unclear D gene. Germline CDR1 reads SGHNT; CDR2 reads YENEEA. This CDR3 is built from 15 residues. Between the trimmed V and J ends, which lost 6 bases and 3 bases, there was a span of 15 bases. CDR3 sequence reads: CASSHTILGYNEQFF. CDR3 DNA: TGTGCCAGCAGTCATACTATCCTTGGCTACAATGAGCAGTTCTTC. Complete variable domain (other parts from reference TRBV11-3 and TRBJ2-1): EAGVVQSPRYKIIEKKQPVAFWCNPISGHNTLYWYLQNLGQGPELLIRYENEEAVDDSQLPKDRFSAERLKGVDSTLKIQPAELGDSAVYLCASSHTILGYNEQFFGPGTRLTVL.

This clone showed up just once. J is TRBJ2-2 and V is TRBV19, with D unresolved. Trimming took 3 bases from V and 2 from J, leaving 13 bases between them. This CDR3 is 16 amino acids long. In germline, CDR1 is LNHDA, CDR2 SQIVND (reference sequence). The CDR3 DNA follows: TGTGCCAGTAGTATCGCCCTTACAGCAAACACCGGGGAGCTGTTTTTT. As protein: CASSIALTANTGELFF.

The chain uses TRBV6-5 and TRBJ2-7; TRBD1 matches 8 bases. The CDR3 runs to 15 residues. The germline gives CDR1 MNHEY, CDR2 SVGAGI. After removal of 4 bases from V and 3 bases from J, the junction contained 8 bases not matched to a gene. In DNA, the CDR3 is TGTGCCAGCAGTTTACCCCGGACAGGGCTCTACGAGCAGTACTTC. Protein sequence: CASSLPRTGLYEQYF.

This clone was observed a few times. The chain recombines TRBV11-2 with TRBJ2-3; tentative D call: TRBD2 (7 bases). Germline V gene sequence: CDR1 SGHAT, CDR2 FQNNGV. Trimming left V 3 bases short and J 2 bases short, with 9 bases between. CDR3 length: 14 amino acids. The DNA for the CDR3 is TGTGCCAGCAGCTTGGGGGGGCCCACAGATACGCAGTATTTT. Amino acids: CASSLGGPTDTQYF.

J is TRBJ2-2 and V is TRBV7-2; tentatively, D is TRBD2 (7 bases). The germline CDR1 and CDR2 sequences are SGHTA and FQGNSA. Trimming took 4 bases from V and 5 from J, leaving 20 bases between them. This CDR3 has 17 amino acids. The CDR3 spells CASSSPKEGGRTGELFF. DNA of the CDR3: TGTGCCAGCAGCTCCCCGAAGGAGGGGGGGCGGACCGGGGAGCTGTTTTTT.

In its sample, this clone was seen once. The chain combines TRBV13 with TRBJ2-7, with 8 bases fitting TRBD2. The CDR3 covers 16 residues. The trim removed 0 bases at V and 7 bases at J, leaving 11 bases unmatched. Germline V gene lookup returns CDR1 PRHDT and CDR2 FYEKMQ (reference sequence). The CDR3: CASSLGLSGGPREQYF. CDR3 coding DNA: TGTGCCAGCAGCTTAGGCCTCTCGGGGGGGCCTCGGGAGCAGTACTTC.

The chain joins TRBV6-4 to TRBJ2-2; 10 bases are a match to TRBD1. J gave up 4 bases and V 4 bases, and 0 bases lay outside the gene matches. The CDR3 is 14 amino acids. Looked up from germline, CDR1 is MRHNA and CDR2 is SNTAGT. This chain's CDR3 is CASSGTGGTGELFF. The CDR3, as DNA: TGTGCCAGCAGTGGGACAGGGGGCACCGGGGAGCTGTTTTTT.

The CDR3 sequence is CASSLDGQGDGYTF. The CDR3 DNA sequence: TGTGCCAGCAGCTTAGATGGACAGGGGGATGGCTACACCTTC. This rearrangement joins TRBV7-2 to TRBJ1-2, with TRBD1 matching over 10 bases. The CDR3 runs 14 residues. V was clipped by 1 base and J by 6 bases; unmatched bases: 2. Germline CDR1 SGHTA, CDR2 FQGNSA.

The chain carries TRBV4-2 and TRBJ2-1; D is unresolved. Germline CDR1 and CDR2: LGHNA and YNFKEQ. The length of the CDR3 is 12 residues. The ends were cut back, 5 bases at V and 8 bases at J, with 10 bases in the middle. Here the CDR3 DNA reads TGTGCCAGCAGCAGATTCAGTGATGAGCAGTTCTTC. Translation: CASSRFSDEQFF.

The chain uses TRBV10-3 and TRBJ1-1, with TRBD1 matching 7 bases. The CDR3 covers 15 residues. Germline V gene data show CDR1 as ENHRY and CDR2 as SYGVKD. The junction had 12 bases not matched to a gene; V was cut back by 6 bases and J by 5 bases. The CDR3: CAIRRQGRIGTEAFF. CDR3 nucleotide sequence: TGTGCCATCAGGAGACAGGGAAGGATTGGGACTGAAGCTTTCTTT.

The chain uses TRBV4-2 and TRBJ2-7; 9 nucleotides agree with TRBD2. The CDR3 covers 17 residues. V dropped 0 bases and J dropped 3; count of bases not matched to a gene: 9. Looked up from germline, CDR1 is LGHNA and CDR2 is YNFKEQ. CDR3 residues: CASSQDGWRGGSYEQYF. DNA for the CDR3: TGTGCCAGCAGCCAAGATGGTTGGCGGGGGGGCAGCTACGAGCAGTACTTC.